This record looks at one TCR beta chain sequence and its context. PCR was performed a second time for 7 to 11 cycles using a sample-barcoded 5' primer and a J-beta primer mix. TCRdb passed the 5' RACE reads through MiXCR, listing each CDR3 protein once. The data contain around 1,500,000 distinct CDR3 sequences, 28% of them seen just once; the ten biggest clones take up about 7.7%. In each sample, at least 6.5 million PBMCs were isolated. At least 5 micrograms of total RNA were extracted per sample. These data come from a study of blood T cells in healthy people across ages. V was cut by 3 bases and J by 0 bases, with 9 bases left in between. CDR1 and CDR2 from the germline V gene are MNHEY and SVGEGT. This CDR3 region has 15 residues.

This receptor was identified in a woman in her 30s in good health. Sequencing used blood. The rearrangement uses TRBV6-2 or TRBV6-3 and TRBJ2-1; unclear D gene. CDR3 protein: CASSYLGSSYNEQFF. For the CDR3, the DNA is TGTGCCAGCAGTTATCTCGGCAGCTCCTACAATGAGCAGTTCTTC.